The entry that follows covers one T cell receptor beta chain sequence. Only in-frame clones appear in the TCRdb table, and some are missing; sequencing was by immunoSEQ multiplex PCR. The repertoire holds about 33,000 clones, with roughly 80% as singletons. The sample belongs to a study of T cells in narcolepsy. The TCR sequence derives from a human donor with narcolepsy. Sequenced sample: CD45RA- memory CD4+ T cells from PBMCs.

CDR3 loop: CASSLDSKETQYF. CDR3 nucleotide sequence: TGCGCCAGCAGCTTGGATAGCAAAGAGACCCAGTACTTC. The gene calls are TRBV5-1 and TRBJ2-5; D gene unclear. CDR3 size: 13 residues. Trimming removed 0 bases from V and 3 bases from J, with 6 bases in between. Germline V gene lookup returns CDR1 SGHRS and CDR2 YFSETQ.